This T cell receptor (beta chain) was profiled in a study of siplizumab effects on memory and regulatory T cells. CDR1 and CDR2 (germline): SGHRS, YFSETQ. This CDR3 region has 12 residues. V lost 2 bases and J 9 bases, leaving 9 bases between the germline ends. Sequencing of each sample assayed roughly 9.8 x 10^4 TCR templates. TCRdb's copy holds only in-frame clones and misses some; the assay was immunoSEQ multiplex PCR. Of some 120,000 clones listed, over 85% were seen once; the top ten hold roughly 0.17%. Of note for this clone: What it binds is unknown.

Overall study results and limits: Roughly 75-95% of proliferating clones (CD4+ or CD8+) could not be assigned a naive or memory phenotype.

The rearrangement uses TRBV5-1 and TRBJ1-5; no firm D call. The TCR originated in a human donor in good health. Specimen: non-Treg CD4+ T cells sorted from blood. DNA of the CDR3: TGCGCCAGCAGCTTTGACGGTCCGCCCCAGCATTTT. It codes for CASSFDGPPQHF.